The entry below describes one T cell receptor (beta chain). These data belong to a study of T cell responses to AZD1222 COVID-19 vaccine. Data came from immunoSEQ multiplex PCR; TCRdb stores just in-frame clones and leaves some out. Of some 160,000 clones in the sample, approximately 89% are singletons; the top ten hold less than 5.5%. V gave up 6 bases and J gave up 9 bases, with 14 bases separating them. This CDR3 is 12 amino acids long. The TCR originated in an adult in good health. The genes are TRBV12-3 or TRBV12-4 and TRBJ1-1, with TRBD1 as a possible D gene (6 bases). The material sequenced was peripheral blood, taken on day 0 of AZD1222 vaccination. CDR3 in amino acids: CASRPTGLKAFF. For the CDR3, the DNA is TGTGCCAGCAGACCTACAGGGTTAAAAGCTTTCTTT.